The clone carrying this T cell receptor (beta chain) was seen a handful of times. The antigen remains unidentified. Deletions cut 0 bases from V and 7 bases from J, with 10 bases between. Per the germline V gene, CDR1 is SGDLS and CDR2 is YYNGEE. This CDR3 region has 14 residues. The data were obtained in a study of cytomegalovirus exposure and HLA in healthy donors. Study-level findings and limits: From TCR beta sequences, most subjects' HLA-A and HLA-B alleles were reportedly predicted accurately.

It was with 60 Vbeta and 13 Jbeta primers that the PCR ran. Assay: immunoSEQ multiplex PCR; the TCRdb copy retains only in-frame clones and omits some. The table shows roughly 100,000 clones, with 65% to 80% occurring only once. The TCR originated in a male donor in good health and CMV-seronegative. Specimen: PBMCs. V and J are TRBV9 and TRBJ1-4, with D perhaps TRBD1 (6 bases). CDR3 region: CASSVEGDGEKLFF. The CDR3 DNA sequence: TGTGCCAGCAGCGTAGAGGGGGACGGTGAAAAACTGTTTTTT.